This T cell receptor beta chain derives from a study of a mutant IDH1 vaccine in newly diagnosed glioma. Specified time point: baseline, week 1 (first vaccination visit). Treatment of the sample: pre-vaccination baseline after standard-of-care therapy. Data came from immunoSEQ multiplex PCR; TCRdb stores just in-frame clones and leaves some out. The sample shows some 68,000 clones, around 74% of them seen only once. In germline, CDR1 is SGHDT, CDR2 YYEEEE. The CDR3 is made up of 14 amino acids. The germline V and J ends were trimmed by 1 base and 5 bases, with 12 bases remaining between them. This chain connects TRBV5-6 to TRBJ2-5, with D perhaps matching TRBD2 (5 bases). This TCR was sampled from a man aged 50-59 years with glioma. This sample comprised PBMCs, obtained from a glioma patient treated with radiotherapy, temozolomide or both. The CDR3 DNA reads TGTGCCAGCAGCTTGTTGCGGGCCGTGGAGACCCAGTACTTC. This translates into CASSLLRAVETQYF.